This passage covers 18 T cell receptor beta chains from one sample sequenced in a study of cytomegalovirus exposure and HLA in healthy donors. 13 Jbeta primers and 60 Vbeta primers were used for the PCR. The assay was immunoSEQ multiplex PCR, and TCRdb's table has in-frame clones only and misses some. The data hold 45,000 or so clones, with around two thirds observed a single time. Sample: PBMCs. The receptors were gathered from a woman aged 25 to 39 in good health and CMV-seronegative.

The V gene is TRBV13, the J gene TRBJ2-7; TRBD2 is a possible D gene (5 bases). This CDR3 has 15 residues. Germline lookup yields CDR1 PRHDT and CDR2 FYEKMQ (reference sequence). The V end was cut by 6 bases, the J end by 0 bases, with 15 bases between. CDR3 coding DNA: TGTGCCAGCAGTGGGAGAGGGTCCGCCTCCTACGAGCAGTACTTC. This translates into CASSGRGSASYEQYF.

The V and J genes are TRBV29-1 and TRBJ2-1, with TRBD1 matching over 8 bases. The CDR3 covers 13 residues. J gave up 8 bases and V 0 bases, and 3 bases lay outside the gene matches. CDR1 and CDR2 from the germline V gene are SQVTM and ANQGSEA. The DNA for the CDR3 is TGCAGCGTTGAAGATCAGACAGGGGATGAGCAGTTCTTC. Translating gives CSVEDQTGDEQFF.

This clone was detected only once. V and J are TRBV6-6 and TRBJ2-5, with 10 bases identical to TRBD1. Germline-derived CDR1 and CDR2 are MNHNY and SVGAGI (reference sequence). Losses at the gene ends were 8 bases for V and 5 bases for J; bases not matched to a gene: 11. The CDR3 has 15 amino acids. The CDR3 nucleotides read TGTGCCAGCGGTCAGACAGGGGGCGTTGGGGAGACCCAGTACTTC. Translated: CASGQTGGVGETQYF.

CDR3 DNA: TGTGCCAGCAGCGTAGGGGTCTCGGACAGTTATGAAAAACTGTTTTTT. This sequence encodes CASSVGVSDSYEKLFF. The rearrangement joins TRBV9 to TRBJ1-4; D might be TRBD1 (6 bases). CDR3 length: 16 amino acids. Germline CDR1 SGDLS, CDR2 YYNGEE. Between the trimmed V and J ends, which lost 0 bases and 6 bases, there was a span of 15 bases.

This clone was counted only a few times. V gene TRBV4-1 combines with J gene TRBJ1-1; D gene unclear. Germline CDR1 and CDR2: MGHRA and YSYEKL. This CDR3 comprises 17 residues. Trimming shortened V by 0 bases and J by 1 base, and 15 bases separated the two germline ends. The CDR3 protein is CASSQDMRRQKNTEAFF. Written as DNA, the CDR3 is TGCGCCAGCAGCCAAGATATGCGGCGTCAGAAGAACACTGAAGCTTTCTTT.

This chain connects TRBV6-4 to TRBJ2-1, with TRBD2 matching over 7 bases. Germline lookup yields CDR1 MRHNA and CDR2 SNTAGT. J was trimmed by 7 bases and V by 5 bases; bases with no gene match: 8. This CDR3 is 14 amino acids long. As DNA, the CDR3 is TGTGCCAGCAGTAGTGGCGGGAGAGGGAATGAGCAGTTCTTC. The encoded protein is CASSSGGRGNEQFF.

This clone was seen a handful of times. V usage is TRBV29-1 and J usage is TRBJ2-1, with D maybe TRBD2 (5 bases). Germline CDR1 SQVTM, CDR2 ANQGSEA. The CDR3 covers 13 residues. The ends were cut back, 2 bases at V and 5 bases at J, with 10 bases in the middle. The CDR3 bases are TGCAGCGTTGAACCCCTAGCCCACAATGAGCAGTTCTTC. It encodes CSVEPLAHNEQFF.

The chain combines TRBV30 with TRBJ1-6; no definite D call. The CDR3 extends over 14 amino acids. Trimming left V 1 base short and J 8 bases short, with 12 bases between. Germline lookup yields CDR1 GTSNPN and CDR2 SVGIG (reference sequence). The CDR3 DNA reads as TGTGCCTGGAGTGCGTTTTCCCGCGATTCACCCCTCCACTTT. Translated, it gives CAWSAFSRDSPLHF. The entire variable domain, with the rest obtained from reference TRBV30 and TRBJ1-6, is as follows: SQTIHQWPATLVQPVGSPLSLECTVEGTSNPNLYWYRQAAGRGLQLLFYSVGIGQISSEVPQNLSASRPQDRQFILSSKKLLLSDSGFYLCAWSAFSRDSPLHFGNGTRLTVT.

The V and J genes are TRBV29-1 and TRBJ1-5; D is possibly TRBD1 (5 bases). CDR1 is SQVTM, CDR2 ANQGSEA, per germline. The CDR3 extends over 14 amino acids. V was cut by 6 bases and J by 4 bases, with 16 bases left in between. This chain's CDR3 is CSVSTGAVNQPQHF. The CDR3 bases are TGCAGCGTATCGACTGGGGCGGTGAATCAGCCCCAGCATTTT.

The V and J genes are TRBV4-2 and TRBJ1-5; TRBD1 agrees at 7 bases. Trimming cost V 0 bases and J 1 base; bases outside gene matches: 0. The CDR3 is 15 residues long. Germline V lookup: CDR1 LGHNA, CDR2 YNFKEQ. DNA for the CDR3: TGTGCCAGCAGCCAAGAGACAGGGAGCAATCAGCCCCAGCATTTT. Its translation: CASSQETGSNQPQHF.

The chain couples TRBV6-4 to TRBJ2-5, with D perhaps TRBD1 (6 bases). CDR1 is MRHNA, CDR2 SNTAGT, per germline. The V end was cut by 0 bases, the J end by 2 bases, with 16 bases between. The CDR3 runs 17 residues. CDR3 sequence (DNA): TGTGCCAGCAGTGACTCGAGCTGTTGCAGGGGACAAGAGACCCAGTACTTC. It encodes CASSDSSCCRGQETQYF.

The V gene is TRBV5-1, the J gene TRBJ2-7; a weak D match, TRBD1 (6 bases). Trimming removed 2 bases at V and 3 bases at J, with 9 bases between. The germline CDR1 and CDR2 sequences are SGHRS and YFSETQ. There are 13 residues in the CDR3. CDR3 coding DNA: TGCGCCAGCAGCTTCCAGGGGAACTACGAGCAGTACTTC. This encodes CASSFQGNYEQYF.

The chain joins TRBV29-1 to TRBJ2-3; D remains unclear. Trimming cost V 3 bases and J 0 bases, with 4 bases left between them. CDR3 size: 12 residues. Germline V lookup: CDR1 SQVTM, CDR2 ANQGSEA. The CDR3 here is CSVEQSTDTQYF. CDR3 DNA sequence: TGCAGCGTTGAGCAGAGCACAGATACGCAGTATTTT.

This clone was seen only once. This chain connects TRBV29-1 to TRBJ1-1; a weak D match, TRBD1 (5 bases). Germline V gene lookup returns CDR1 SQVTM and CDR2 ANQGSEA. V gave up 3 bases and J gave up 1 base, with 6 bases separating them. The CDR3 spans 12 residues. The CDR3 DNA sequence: TGCAGCGTTGAGGGGCGGAACACTGAAGCTTTCTTT. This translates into CSVEGRNTEAFF.

CDR3: CASSLAGATYEQYF. The CDR3 nucleotides read TGTGCCAGCAGCTTGGCGGGAGCAACCTACGAGCAGTACTTC. This sequence joins TRBV7-9 and TRBJ2-7; TRBD2 agrees at 7 bases. Germline values: CDR1 SEHNR, CDR2 FQNEAQ (reference sequence). Unmatched junction bases numbered 4, after V lost 3 bases and J lost 2 bases. The CDR3 sequence is 14 residues long.

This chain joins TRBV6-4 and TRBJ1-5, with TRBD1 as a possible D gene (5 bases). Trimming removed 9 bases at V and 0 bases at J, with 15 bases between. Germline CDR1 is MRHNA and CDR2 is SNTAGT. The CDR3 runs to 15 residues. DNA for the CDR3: TGTGCCAGTACAAGGGTCGGGGGTAGCAATCAGCCCCAGCATTTT. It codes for CASTRVGGSNQPQHF.

This CDR3 reads CASSLGVGELFF. The CDR3 nucleotides are TGTGCCAGCAGCCTCGGGGTCGGGGAGCTGTTTTTT. V is TRBV28 and J is TRBJ2-2; perhaps TRBD2 as D (5 bases). Trimming shortened V by 6 bases and J by 7 bases, and 9 bases separated the two germline ends. The CDR3 spans 12 residues. Germline CDR1 MDHEN, CDR2 SYDVKM.

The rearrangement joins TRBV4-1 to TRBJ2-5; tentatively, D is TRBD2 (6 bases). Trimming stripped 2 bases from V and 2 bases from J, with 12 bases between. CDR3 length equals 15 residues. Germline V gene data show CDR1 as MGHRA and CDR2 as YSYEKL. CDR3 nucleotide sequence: TGCGCCAGCAGCCAATTGGGACTTACGCAAGAGACCCAGTACTTC. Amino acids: CASSQLGLTQETQYF.